This TCR beta chain comes out of a study of Graves' ophthalmopathy and Graves' hyperthyroidism. On the study more broadly: Hyperthyroidism showing no ophthalmopathy within 18 months of follow-up was stable.

Patients newly diagnosed with hyperthyroidism, under 2 months' duration, were aged 18 to 65, the study reports. The table lists this clonotype with a few counts. Using RNA transcripts, the TCR beta CDR3 regions were amplified. Investigators did first-round RT-PCR with HTBI primers, then second-round multiplex PCR. TCRdb called the multiplex PCR reads again in MiXCR, with one record for every CDR3 protein. The data contain over a million distinct CDR3 sequences, less than 45% of them singletons. This CDR3 region has 14 residues. Germline V gives CDR1 SGHAT, CDR2 FQNNGV. Trimming removed 0 bases from V and 8 bases from J, with 13 bases in between.

The chain links TRBV11-2 to TRBJ2-5, with a tentative D call TRBD2 (6 bases). Sequenced input: peripheral blood or thyroid tissue (not recorded which). This TCR was sampled from an adult man with Graves' hyperthyroidism. Here the CDR3 reads CASSLEGWRATQYF. The CDR3 nucleotides are TGTGCCAGCAGCTTAGAAGGATGGAGGGCAACCCAGTACTTC.